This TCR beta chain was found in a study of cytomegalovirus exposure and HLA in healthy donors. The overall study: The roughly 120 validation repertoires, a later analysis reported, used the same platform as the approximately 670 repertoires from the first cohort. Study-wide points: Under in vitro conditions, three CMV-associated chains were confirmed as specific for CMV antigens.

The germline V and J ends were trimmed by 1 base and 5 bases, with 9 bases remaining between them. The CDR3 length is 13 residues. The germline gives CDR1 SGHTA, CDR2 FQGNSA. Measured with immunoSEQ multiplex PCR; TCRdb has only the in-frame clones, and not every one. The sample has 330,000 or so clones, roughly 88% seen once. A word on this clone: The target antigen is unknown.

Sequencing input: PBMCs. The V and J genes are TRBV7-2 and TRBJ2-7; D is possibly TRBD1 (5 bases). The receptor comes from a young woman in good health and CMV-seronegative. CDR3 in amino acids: CASSLVIRDEQYF. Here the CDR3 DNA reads TGTGCCAGCAGCTTAGTAATCAGGGACGAGCAGTACTTC.